The sequence of this TCR beta chain was determined in a study of cytomegalovirus exposure and HLA in healthy donors (TCRdb year 2017). Regarding the research as a whole: A later analysis indicated that the roughly 120 validation repertoires were generated on the platform also employed for the approximately 690 repertoires of the first cohort. The study aimed to test whether cataloging public T cell receptors could reveal signatures of past pathogen exposure. High-throughput TCR immunosequencing, statistical association of individual TCRs with disease status, and machine learning were combined to predict cytomegalovirus infection status. A separate validation cohort of some 130 different subjects was used in addition to the approximately 700-subject first cohort.

Receptor amplification or capture employed the immunoSEQ multiplex PCR assay. The original methods were these. A statistical classification framework was developed to diagnose cytomegalovirus status using the catalog of TCR beta chain sequences. Imported from immuneACCESS, the table was reduced by TCRdb to in-frame sequences with V and J called. These copies leave out some clones; in studies compared against another copy, an unresolved V gene accounts for under half, and the cause of the remainder is not known. V and J calls and clone size are as listed in that table; D and trimming were resolved from the DNA. This sample gives some 130,000 clones in total; roughly 87% of them show up just once. The ten most abundant clones make up over 1% of the sample. A remark on this clone: Its binding antigen is unknown. Base qualities were left out, and no much larger clone turns up one base away.

Donors formed part of the validation cohort, which comprised over a hundred subjects and was distinct from the first cohort of under 850 subjects. Study-level results and caveats: The study gave a list of about 170 TCR beta chains associated with cytomegalovirus. In vitro tests confirmed that a few of the cytomegalovirus-associated TCR beta chains recognize cytomegalovirus antigens. Cytomegalovirus status was reported to be diagnosed by the classifier with high specificity and sensitivity in both the original and validation cohorts. Most TCR sequences were seen in very few donors, while some public TCRs were found in many individuals. Subsequent analysis determined that TCRs grouped into clusters in the first cohort also showed a tendency toward co-occurrence across the roughly 130 validation repertoires, and roughly 94% of cluster scores exceeded 0. All 120 or so repertoires were used to score co-occurrence in the validation cohort in a later analysis, because that analysis had no HLA typing for the cohort. The authors suggested that the approach could potentially be generalized to other disease states and immunological phenotypes.

This sequence was found in a woman between 18 and 30 years old in good health and CMV-seronegative. The source material was PBMCs.

CDR3 protein: CASSVVGFSGNTIYF. The nucleotides are TGTGCCAGCAGCGTAGTCGGGTTCTCTGGAAACACCATATATTTT. The sequence joins TRBV9 to TRBJ1-3, with no confidently assigned D gene. The V and J ends are trimmed by 0 bases and 0 bases, leaving 7 bases between them. The CDR3 runs 15 residues from the cysteine to the phenylalanine. Only the CDR3 region is kept as DNA, spanning 45 bases read in frame from base 1. In the germline V gene, CDR1 corresponds to SGDLS and CDR2 to YYNGEE. Reference TRBV9 and TRBJ1-3 genes cover what lies past the CDR3, so the full variable domain is DSGVTQTPKHLITATGQRVTLRCSPRSGDLSVYWYQQSLDQGLQFLIQYYNGEERAKGNILERFSAQQFPDLHSELNLSSLELGDSALYFCASSVVGFSGNTIYFGEGSWLTVV.